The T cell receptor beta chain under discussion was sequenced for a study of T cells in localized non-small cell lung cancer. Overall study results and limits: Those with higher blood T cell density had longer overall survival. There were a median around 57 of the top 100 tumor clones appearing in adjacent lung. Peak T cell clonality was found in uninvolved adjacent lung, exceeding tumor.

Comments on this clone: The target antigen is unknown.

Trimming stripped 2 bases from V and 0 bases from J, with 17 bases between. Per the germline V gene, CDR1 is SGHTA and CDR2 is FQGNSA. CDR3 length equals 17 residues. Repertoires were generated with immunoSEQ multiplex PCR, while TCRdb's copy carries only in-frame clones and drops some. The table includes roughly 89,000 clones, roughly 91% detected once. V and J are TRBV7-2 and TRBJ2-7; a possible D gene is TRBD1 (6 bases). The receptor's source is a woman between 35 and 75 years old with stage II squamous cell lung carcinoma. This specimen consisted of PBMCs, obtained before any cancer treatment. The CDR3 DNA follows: TGTGCCAGCAGCTTAATACAGGGTTCATCCCTCTCCTACGAGCAGTACTTC. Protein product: CASSLIQGSSLSYEQYF.